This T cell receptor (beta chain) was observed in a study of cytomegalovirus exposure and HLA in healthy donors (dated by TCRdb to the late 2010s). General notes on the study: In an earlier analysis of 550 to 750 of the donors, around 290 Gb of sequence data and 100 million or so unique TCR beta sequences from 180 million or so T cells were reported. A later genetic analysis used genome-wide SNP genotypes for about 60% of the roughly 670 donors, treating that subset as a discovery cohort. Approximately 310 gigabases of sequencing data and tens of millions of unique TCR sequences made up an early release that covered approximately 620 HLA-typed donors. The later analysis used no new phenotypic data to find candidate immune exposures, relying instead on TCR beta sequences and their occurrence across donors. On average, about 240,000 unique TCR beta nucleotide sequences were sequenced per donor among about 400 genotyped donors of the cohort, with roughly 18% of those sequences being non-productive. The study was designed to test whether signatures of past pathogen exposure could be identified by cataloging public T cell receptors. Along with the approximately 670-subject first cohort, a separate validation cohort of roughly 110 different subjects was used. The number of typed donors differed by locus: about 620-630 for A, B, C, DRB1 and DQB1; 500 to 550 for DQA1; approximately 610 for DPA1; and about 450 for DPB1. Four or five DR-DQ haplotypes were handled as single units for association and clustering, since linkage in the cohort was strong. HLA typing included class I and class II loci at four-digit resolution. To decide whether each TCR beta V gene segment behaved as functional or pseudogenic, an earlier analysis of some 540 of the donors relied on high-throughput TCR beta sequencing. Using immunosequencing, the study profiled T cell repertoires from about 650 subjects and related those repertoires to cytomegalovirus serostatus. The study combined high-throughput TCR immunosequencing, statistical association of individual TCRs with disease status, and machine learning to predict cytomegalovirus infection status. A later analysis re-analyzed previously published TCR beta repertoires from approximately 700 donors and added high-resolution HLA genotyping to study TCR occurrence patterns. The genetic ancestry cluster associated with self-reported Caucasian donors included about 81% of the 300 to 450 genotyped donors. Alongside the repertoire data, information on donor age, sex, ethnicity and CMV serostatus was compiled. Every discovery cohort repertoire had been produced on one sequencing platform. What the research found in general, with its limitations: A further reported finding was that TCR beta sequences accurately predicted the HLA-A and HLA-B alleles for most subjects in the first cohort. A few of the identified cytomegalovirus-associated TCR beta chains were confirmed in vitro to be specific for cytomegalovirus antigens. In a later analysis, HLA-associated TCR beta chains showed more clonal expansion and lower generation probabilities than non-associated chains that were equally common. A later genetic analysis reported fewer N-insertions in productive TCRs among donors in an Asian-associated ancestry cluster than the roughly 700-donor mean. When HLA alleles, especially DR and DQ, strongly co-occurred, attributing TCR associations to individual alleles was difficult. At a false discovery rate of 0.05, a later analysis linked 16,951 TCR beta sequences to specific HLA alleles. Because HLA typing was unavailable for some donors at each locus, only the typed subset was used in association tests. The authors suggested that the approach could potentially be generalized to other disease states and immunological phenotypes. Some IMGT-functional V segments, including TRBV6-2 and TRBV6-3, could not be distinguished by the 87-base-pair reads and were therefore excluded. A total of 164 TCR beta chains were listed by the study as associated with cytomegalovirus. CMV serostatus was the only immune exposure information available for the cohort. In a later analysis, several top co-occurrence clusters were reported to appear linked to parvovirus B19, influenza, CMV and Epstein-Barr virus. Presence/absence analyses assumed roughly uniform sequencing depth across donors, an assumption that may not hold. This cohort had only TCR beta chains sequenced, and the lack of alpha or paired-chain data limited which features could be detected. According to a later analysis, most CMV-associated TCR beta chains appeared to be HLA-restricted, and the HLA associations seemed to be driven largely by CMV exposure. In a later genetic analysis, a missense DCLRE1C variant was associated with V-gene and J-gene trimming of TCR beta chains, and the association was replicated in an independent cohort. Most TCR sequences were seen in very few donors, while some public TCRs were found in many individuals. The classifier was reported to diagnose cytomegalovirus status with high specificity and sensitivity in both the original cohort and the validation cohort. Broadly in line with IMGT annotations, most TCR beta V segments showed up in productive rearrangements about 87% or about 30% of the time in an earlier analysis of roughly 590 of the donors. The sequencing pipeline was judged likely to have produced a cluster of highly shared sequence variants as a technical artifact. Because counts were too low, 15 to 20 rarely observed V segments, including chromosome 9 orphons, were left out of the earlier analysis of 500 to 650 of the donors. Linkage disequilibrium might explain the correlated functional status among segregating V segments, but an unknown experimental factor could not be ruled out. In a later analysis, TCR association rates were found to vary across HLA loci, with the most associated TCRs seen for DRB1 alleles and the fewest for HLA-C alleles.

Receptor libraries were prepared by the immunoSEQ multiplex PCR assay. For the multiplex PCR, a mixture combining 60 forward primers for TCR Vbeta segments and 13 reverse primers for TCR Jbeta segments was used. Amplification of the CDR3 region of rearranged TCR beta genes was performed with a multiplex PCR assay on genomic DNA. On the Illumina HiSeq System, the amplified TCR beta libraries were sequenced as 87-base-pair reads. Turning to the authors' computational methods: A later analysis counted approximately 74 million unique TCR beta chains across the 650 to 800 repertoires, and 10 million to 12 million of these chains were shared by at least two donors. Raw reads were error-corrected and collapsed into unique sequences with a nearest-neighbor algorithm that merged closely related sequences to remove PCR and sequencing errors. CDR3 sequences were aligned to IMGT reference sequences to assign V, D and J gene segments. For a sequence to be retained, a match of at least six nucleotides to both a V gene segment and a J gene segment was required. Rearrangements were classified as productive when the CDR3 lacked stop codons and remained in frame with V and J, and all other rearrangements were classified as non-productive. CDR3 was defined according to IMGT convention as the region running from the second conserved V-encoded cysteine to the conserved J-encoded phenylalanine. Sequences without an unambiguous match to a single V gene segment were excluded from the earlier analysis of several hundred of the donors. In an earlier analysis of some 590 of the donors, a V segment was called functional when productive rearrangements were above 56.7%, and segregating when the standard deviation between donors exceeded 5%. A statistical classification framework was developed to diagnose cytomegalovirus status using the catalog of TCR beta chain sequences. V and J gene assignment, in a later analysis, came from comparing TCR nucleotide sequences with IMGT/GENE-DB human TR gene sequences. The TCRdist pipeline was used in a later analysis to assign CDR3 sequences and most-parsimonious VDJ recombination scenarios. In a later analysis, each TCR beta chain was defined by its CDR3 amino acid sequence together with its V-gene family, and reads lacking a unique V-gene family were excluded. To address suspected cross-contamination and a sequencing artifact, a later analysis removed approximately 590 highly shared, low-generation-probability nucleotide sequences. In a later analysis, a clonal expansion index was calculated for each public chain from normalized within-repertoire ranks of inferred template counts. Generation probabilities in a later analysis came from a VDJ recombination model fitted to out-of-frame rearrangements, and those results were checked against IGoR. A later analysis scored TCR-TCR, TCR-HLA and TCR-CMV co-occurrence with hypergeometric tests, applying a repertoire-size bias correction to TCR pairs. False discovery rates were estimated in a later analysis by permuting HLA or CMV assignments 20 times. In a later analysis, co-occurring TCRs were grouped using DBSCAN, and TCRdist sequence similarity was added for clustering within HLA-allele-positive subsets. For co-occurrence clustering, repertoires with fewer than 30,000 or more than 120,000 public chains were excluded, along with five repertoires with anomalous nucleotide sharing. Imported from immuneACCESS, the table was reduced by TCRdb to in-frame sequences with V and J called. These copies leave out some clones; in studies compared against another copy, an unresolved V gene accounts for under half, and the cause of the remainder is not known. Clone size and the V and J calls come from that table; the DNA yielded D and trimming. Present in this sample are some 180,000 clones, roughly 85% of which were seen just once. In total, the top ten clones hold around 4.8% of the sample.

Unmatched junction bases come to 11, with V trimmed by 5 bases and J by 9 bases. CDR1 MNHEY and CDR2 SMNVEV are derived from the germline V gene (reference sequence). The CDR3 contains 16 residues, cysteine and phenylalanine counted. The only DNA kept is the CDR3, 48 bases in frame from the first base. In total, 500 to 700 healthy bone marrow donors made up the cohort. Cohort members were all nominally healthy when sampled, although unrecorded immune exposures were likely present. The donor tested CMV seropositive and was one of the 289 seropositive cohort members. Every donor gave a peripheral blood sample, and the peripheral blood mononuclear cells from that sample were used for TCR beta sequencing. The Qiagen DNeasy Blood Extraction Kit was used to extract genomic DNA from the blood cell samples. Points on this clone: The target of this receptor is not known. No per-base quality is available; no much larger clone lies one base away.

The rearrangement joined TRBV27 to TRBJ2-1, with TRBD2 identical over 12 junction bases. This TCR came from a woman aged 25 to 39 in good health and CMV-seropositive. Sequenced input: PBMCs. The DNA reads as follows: TGTGCCAGCAGTCCACGTAGACTAGCGGGAGTAGGTGAGCAGTTCTTC. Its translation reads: CASSPRRLAGVGEQFF.